The clone carrying this TCR beta chain was picked up many times. Via MiXCR, TCRdb re-called the 5' RACE reads, giving one row per CDR3 protein. Of about 79,000 distinct CDR3 sequences listed, roughly 13% are singletons. Germline values: CDR1 SGHRS, CDR2 YFSETQ. Trimming took 0 bases from V and 4 from J; bases not matched to a gene: 3. CDR3 size: 14 residues. The data originate from a study of neurological immune-mediated disorders. This receptor was taken from a woman aged 45-60 years in good health. This rearrangement joins TRBV5-1 to TRBJ2-5, with 7 bases lining up with TRBD1. The sample comprised PBMCs. The CDR3 nucleotides are TGCGCCAGCAGCTTGGAGGGGGCGCGAGAGACCCAGTACTTC. The encoded protein is CASSLEGARETQYF.